This T cell receptor (beta chain) was obtained from a study of neurological immune-mediated disorders. Broader study findings: Subjects shared no identical expanded-clone CDR3 amino acid sequences, suggesting private TCR-beta repertoires in all groups.

The CDR3 has 14 residues. V gave up 1 base and J gave up 2 bases, with 9 bases separating them. The V gene's germline CDR1 is DFQATT and CDR2 SNEGSKA (reference sequence). This clonotype was seen many times. Its cognate antigen is unknown. Each CDR3 protein is one row after TCRdb ran MiXCR on the 5' RACE reads. The table shows 35,000 to 40,000 distinct CDR3 sequences, with 11% occurring only once. The genes are TRBV20-1 and TRBJ1-5; D unresolved. This receptor was taken from a woman aged 30 to 39 with HTLV-1-associated myelopathy (HAM/TSP). Material for sequencing was CD4+ T cells from blood. The DNA of the CDR3 is TGCAGTGCTAGAGGGGGTATGGGCAATCAGCCCCAGCATTTT. It encodes CSARGGMGNQPQHF.